Described below is a single T cell receptor (beta chain) sequence and its context. A single count supports this clone. The antigen this receptor binds is unknown. Nothing much larger sits one base from this clone, and base qualities are not available. This entry is derived from a study of blood T cell repertoires in COVID-19 (dated by TCRdb to 2018 to 2021). About the study as a whole: Samples from collaborators originated in the United States, Italy and Spain and spanned both the acute and convalescent phases of COVID-19. The prospective study material was composed of cDNA or gDNA derived from T cells, B-cell-depleted T cells, or PBMCs. Deeply sampled blood TCRbeta repertoires from subjects exposed to, actively infected with, or recovered from COVID-19 were included in the dataset. The repertoires were made available in a free public database intended to serve as a resource for research on the immune response to SARS-CoV-2. Samples came from the ongoing ImmuneRACE study (first 160 participants) plus 1,254 subjects from 6 global collaborators. Sample metadata almost always included a de-identified subject ID, COVID-19 status, age in years and sex. Where HLA class I and class II types were available, the types were taken from metadata supplied by the sample provider, not from assay-based typing. What the work shows at the level of the full study, not this receptor alone: Clinical and demographic metadata were provided uncurated, with the amount varying by source and participant.

Whole blood was collected in K2EDTA tubes by collaborating institutions according to the institutions' own protocols. Collaborator samples were shipped for TCRbeta analysis as frozen whole blood, isolated PBMCs, or DNA extracted from either sample type. TCRbeta CDR3 regions were amplified from genomic DNA using the immunoSEQ Assay, a bias-controlled multiplex PCR. From the authors' description of their analysis: The number of nucleated cells in each sample was estimated from the amplification of reference gene primers within the assay. To quantify the absolute abundance of each unique TCRbeta CDR3 rearrangement, sequence reads were collapsed and filtered. For each sample, productive Simpson clonality was calculated by taking the square root of Simpson's diversity index across productive rearrangements. TCRdb retrieved this table from immuneACCESS and kept in-frame rearrangements only. Not all clones are present; in checked studies, unresolved V genes account for under half, and no reason is known for the remainder. The DNA gave D and trimming, while V, J and clone size come from that table. Present in this sample are 150,000 to 200,000 clones, approximately 90% of which were seen just once. Roughly 2.3% of the sample is in the top ten clones.

From a lookup of the germline V gene, CDR1 and CDR2 are SGHRS and YFSETQ. There are 16 amino acids in the CDR3, from cysteine to phenylalanine inclusive. Left in the record is the CDR3 DNA by itself, 48 bases read in frame from the first base. V is trimmed back by 2 bases and J by 1 base, and the junction contains 6 bases that no gene match accounts for. The sequence was collected from a young man with acute or convalescent COVID-19. The rearranged segments are TRBV5-1 and TRBJ1-1, with 9 junctional bases fitting TRBD1. The sample taken for sequencing was peripheral blood. CDR3 region: CASSLYGQGTNTEAFF. The nucleotide sequence reads as follows: TGCGCCAGCAGCTTATATGGACAGGGGACGAACACTGAAGCTTTCTTT.